The present T cell receptor (beta chain) was sequenced within a study of shared clonotypes between healthy human individuals. Study-wide results and caveats: Larger richness was generally estimated for naive than memory subsets. Donor scarcity curtailed the genetic and exposure-history diversity represented herein. The rarefaction results pointed to incomplete sorted-subset sequencing despite large depth.

Germline trimming cut 3 bases from V and 4 bases from J; bases unmatched to any gene: 11. CDR1 GTSNPN and CDR2 SVGIG come from the germline V gene (reference sequence). The CDR3 is made up of 15 amino acids. The assay was immunoSEQ multiplex PCR, and TCRdb's table has in-frame clones only and misses some. Of around 1,000,000 clones in the sample, 77% are singletons; the top ten hold roughly 0.9%. With respect to this clone: Its antigen is still unknown.

The chain couples TRBV30 to TRBJ2-5; 7 bases line up with TRBD2. The source of this sequence is a man between 18 and 35 years old in good health. Some clones in this sample may be carry-over from other donors' samples. Specimen: memory CD4+ T cells from PBMCs. Subset described: CD45RA-negative fraction. The CDR3 nucleotides are TGTGCCTGGAGCCGATTTGATACGGGGGGAGAGACCCAGTACTTC. Encoded protein: CAWSRFDTGGETQYF.